These 10 T cell receptor beta chains share one sample of origin, sequenced in a study of CD8+ T cells in alopecia areata. Sequencing used cDNA as its template, made by extracting RNA and reverse transcribing it. Assay used: immunoSEQ multiplex PCR; TCRdb lists only in-frame clones, some missing. The sample includes under 300,000 clones, around 64% of them seen just once. Noted treatment: oral pan-JAK inhibitor, 5-10 mg twice daily. The starting material was CD4+ T cells sorted from blood, obtained around week 53, from a patient treated with tofacitinib. The receptors come from a human donor with alopecia areata.

This chain links TRBV11-2 with TRBJ1-5, with D perhaps matching TRBD1 (6 bases). Deletions cut 0 bases from V and 9 bases from J, with 9 bases between. Germline assignment: CDR1 SGHAT and CDR2 FQNNGV. The CDR3 sequence is 13 residues long. CDR3 region: CASSLDRGVPQHF. The CDR3 DNA follows: TGTGCCAGCAGCTTAGACAGGGGAGTGCCCCAGCATTTT.

The J gene is TRBJ2-1, the V gene TRBV23-1, with TRBD1 as a possible D gene (9 bases). TRBV23-1 is treated as an ORF (open reading frame) with a function not yet certain. Trimming left V 10 bases short and J 2 bases short, with 15 bases between. The CDR3 has 14 amino acids. The CDR3 here is CAKRGTGPYNEQFF. CDR3 nucleotides: TGCGCCAAGCGGGGGACAGGGCCCTACAATGAGCAGTTCTTC.

V usage is TRBV30 and J usage is TRBJ2-1; 10 positions agree with TRBD2. Looked up from germline, CDR1 is GTSNPN and CDR2 is SVGIG (reference sequence). V gave up 5 bases and J gave up 9 bases; unmatched junction bases: 7. The CDR3 is 13 amino acids. This chain's CDR3 is CAWDASGGGEQFF. CDR3 DNA: TGTGCCTGGGATGCTAGCGGGGGAGGTGAGCAGTTCTTC.

This sequence joins TRBV5-1 and TRBJ2-3; TRBD2 matches 12 bases. The CDR3 covers 14 residues. With 4 bases clipped from V and 4 bases from J, the junction kept 1 base outside the gene matches. The germline V gene encodes CDR1 SGHRS and CDR2 YFSETQ. The CDR3 loop is CASSTSGGSDTQYF. The CDR3 nucleotides are TGCGCCAGCAGCACTAGCGGGGGGTCAGATACGCAGTATTTT.

The gene calls are TRBV6-1 and TRBJ2-2; 12 nucleotides align to TRBD2. There are 15 residues in the CDR3. V was pared by 5 bases and J by 3 bases, with 1 base of the junction left unmatched. From germline, CDR1 is MNHNS and CDR2 SASEGT. The CDR3 region is CASSRTSGDTGELFF. Here the CDR3 DNA reads TGTGCCAGCAGTCGGACTAGCGGGGACACCGGGGAGCTGTTTTTT.

V is TRBV30 and J is TRBJ2-3; perhaps TRBD2 as D (7 bases). Trimming cost V 2 bases and J 6 bases, with 18 bases left between them. This CDR3 region has 15 residues. Germline CDR1 GTSNPN, CDR2 SVGIG (reference sequence). The DNA of the CDR3 is TGTGCCTGGAGTAAGGACGGGGGGCCCCTGGATACGCAGTATTTT. It yields the protein CAWSKDGGPLDTQYF.

The chain joins TRBV10-3 to TRBJ1-5; the D is unclear. CDR3 length equals 13 residues. Germline lookup yields CDR1 ENHRY and CDR2 SYGVKD. V gave up 4 bases and J gave up 1 base, with 5 bases separating them. The DNA for the CDR3 is TGTGCCATCAGTGTGGACAGCAATCAGCCCCAGCATTTT. Protein: CAISVDSNQPQHF.

This chain joins TRBV7-9 and TRBJ2-5; D might be TRBD2 (5 bases). Looked up from germline, CDR1 is SEHNR and CDR2 is FQNEAQ (reference sequence). The CDR3 consists of 13 residues. V shed 0 bases and J shed 7 bases, with 9 bases lying between them. CDR3 DNA sequence: TGTGCCAGCAGCTTAGCCCCCGAGGGGACCCAGTACTTC. This encodes CASSLAPEGTQYF.

The J gene is TRBJ2-1, the V gene TRBV6-5; perhaps TRBD2 as D (5 bases). Germline V lookup: CDR1 MNHEY, CDR2 SVGAGI. V was trimmed by 9 bases and J by 5 bases, leaving 14 bases between them. CDR3 length: 13 amino acids. As DNA, the CDR3 is TGTGCCAGTGGGAGTGGCAGCAACAATGAGCAGTTCTTC. Its translation is CASGSGSNNEQFF.

This clone was seen a single time. This sequence joins TRBV29-1 and TRBJ1-2, with a possible D match to TRBD1 (6 bases). With 8 bases removed from V and 3 bases from J, the gap between germline ends came to 19 bases. The CDR3 runs 14 residues. Germline values: CDR1 SQVTM, CDR2 ANQGSEA. The CDR3 nucleotides read TGCAGCACAGAGGGGCAGGGGAGACACTATGGCTACACCTTC. Protein product: CSTEGQGRHYGYTF.